The rows below give T cell receptor beta chains drawn from one sample of a study of cytomegalovirus exposure and HLA in healthy donors. TCRdb's copy holds only in-frame clones and misses some; the assay was immunoSEQ multiplex PCR. This sample contains 140,000 to 150,000 clones. The sample comprised PBMCs. Source of these receptors: a woman between 45 and 65 years old in good health and CMV-seronegative. Both conserved end residues are part of each CDR3. D genes are given only for firm matches.

>TRBJ2-7|TRBV5-1|TRBD2
TGCGCCAGCAGCTTGGGGGGACTAGGGACGGACCTCTGGGAGTACTTC
CASSLGGLGTDLWEYF
>TRBJ2-5|TRBV6-5|-
TGTGCCAGCAGTGGAAATGCCGGGGAAGAGACCCAGTACTTC
CASSGNAGEETQYF
>TRBJ1-4|TRBV28|-
TGTGCCAGCAGTCAGGGGCGCACTAATGAAAAACTGTTTTTT
CASSQGRTNEKLFF
>TRBJ1-2|TRBV6-5|-
TGTGCCAGCACCCTCGACAGCGCCTCTGGCTACACCTTC
CASTLDSASGYTF
>TRBJ1-2|TRBV7-8|-
TGTGCCAGCAGCTTGGGGAGAGGCTACACCTTC
CASSLGRGYTF
>TRBJ1-1|TRBV5-1|TRBD1
TGCGCCAGCTCACAGGGGAGCACTGAAGCTTTCTTT
CASSQGSTEAFF
>TRBJ1-1|TRBV6-5|-
TGTGCCAGCAGGGCCAACAGGGACGCTGAAGCTTTCTTT
CASRANRDAEAFF
>TRBJ2-1|TRBV9|TRBD1
TGTGCCAGCAGCTCTTCCGGGACAGAATACAATGAGCAGTTCTTC
CASSSSGTEYNEQFF
>TRBJ1-2|TRBV11-2|TRBD1
TGTGCCAGCACCCTCGAAAGGGGGCGGACCTATGGCTACACCTTC
CASTLERGRTYGYTF
>TRBJ1-1|TRBV15|-
TGTGCCACCAGCAGAGACGGGAACACTGAAGCTTTCTTT
CATSRDGNTEAFF
>TRBJ2-7|TRBV18|TRBD1
TGTGCCAGCTCACCCTATTTCCCGGGACAGGCAACCTACGAGCAGTACTTC
CASSPYFPGQATYEQYF
>TRBJ1-6|TRBV6-5|TRBD1
TGTGCCAGCAGTTACGGACAGGGGAGTTCACCCCTCCACTTT
CASSYGQGSSPLHF
>TRBJ2-5|TRBV5-5|TRBD2
TGTGCCAGCAGCTTGGTGGGGGGGGAGACCCAGTACTTC
CASSLVGGETQYF
>TRBJ1-1|TRBV18|-
TGTGCCAGCTCCTTCACAGCGGTGGGGGCTTTCTTT
CASSFTAVGAFF
>TRBJ1-6|TRBV4-1|TRBD1
TGCGCCAGCAGCCCGCATTCCTGGGACAGGGTCCTCTATAATTCACCCCTCCACTTT
CASSPHSWDRVLYNSPLHF
>TRBJ2-5|TRBV2|TRBD1
TGTGCCAGCAGTGAAGAAGGGGGCCGGGAGACCCAGTACTTC
CASSEEGGRETQYF
>TRBJ1-5|TRBV9|-
TGTGCCAGCAGCGTAGGCAGTAATCAGCCCCAGCATTTT
CASSVGSNQPQHF
>TRBJ1-6|TRBV7-9|-
TGTGCCAGCAGCAAGCCCCATAATTCACCCCTCCACTTT
CASSKPHNSPLHF
>TRBJ2-5|TRBV6-5|-
TGTGCCAGCAGTGTCCCAGGGATGCCCCGAGAGACCCAGTACTTC
CASSVPGMPRETQYF
>TRBJ2-7|TRBV2|-
TGTGCCAGCGTGGAGAAGTGGTCCAGTGGCTCCTACGAGCAGTACTTC
CASVEKWSSGSYEQYF
>TRBJ2-3|TRBV4-1|-
TGCGCCAGCAGCCAAGGGGGCGCAACAAGGGTGGATACGCAGTATTTT
CASSQGGATRVDTQYF
>TRBJ1-3|TRBV2|-
TGTGCCAGCAGTGAAACACGGGGATCCGGAAACACCATATATTTT
CASSETRGSGNTIYF